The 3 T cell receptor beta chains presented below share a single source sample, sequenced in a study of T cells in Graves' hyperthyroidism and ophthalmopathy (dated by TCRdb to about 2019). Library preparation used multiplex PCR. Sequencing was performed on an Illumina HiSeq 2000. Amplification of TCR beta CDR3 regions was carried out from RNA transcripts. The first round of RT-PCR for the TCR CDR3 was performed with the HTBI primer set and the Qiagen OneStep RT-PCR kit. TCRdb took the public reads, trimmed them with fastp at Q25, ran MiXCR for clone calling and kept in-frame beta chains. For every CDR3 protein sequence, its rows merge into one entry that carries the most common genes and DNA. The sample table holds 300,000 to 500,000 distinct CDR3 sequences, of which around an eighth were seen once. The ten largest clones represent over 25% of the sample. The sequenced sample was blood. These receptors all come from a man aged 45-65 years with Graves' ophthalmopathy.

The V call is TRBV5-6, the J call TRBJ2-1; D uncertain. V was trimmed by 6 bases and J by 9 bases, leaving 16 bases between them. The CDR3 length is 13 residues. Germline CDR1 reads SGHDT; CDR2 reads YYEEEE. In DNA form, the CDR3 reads TGTGCCAGCATAGACCTTACATGGAGTGAGCAGTTCTTC. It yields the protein CASIDLTWSEQFF.

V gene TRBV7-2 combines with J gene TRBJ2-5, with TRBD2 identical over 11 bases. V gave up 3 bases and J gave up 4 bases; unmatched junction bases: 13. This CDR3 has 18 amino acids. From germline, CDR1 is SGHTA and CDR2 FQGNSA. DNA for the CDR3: TGTGCCAGCAGCTTGGCCCCGGGACTAGCGGCATCGGGAGAGACCCAGTACTTC. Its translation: CASSLAPGLAASGETQYF.

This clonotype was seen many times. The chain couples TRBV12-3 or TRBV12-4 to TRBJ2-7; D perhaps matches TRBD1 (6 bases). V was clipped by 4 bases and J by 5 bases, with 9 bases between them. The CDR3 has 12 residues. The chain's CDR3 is CASSWDTHEQYF. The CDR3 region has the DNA TGTGCCAGCAGTTGGGACACCCACGAGCAGTACTTC.